This T cell receptor beta chain came from a study of identical twins. V shed 5 bases, J shed 5 bases, and the junction held 13 bases outside the gene matches. The CDR3 length is 16 residues. Germline CDR1 MNHEY, CDR2 SVGAGI. TCRdb passed the 5' RACE reads through MiXCR, listing each CDR3 protein once. Among 520,000 or so distinct CDR3 sequences, 20% to 25% were seen once, and the ten largest hold around 0.9%. About this clonotype: The CDR3 ends on some other residue instead of the conserved phenylalanine or tryptophan, so this is likely a read error.

This sample was shared with a second study, whose subject was T cells expressing NK-cell markers.

The sequenced material came from CD4+ T cells sorted from blood. The V and J genes are TRBV6-5 and TRBJ2-7; TRBD2 aligns across 9 bases. This TCR came from a woman under 30 in good health. This CDR3 reads CASSPRVAGDSHEQYL. The CDR3 coding sequence is TGTGCCAGCAGTCCCCGAGTAGCGGGAGACAGCCACGAGCAGTACCTC.